The present entry profiles one T cell receptor beta chain with its context. What it binds is not known. This sample was included in a study of T-cell memory formation after mild COVID-19. A 5'RACE reaction primed in the constant segment made cDNA libraries of TCR alpha and TCR beta, and these carried sample barcodes and UMIs. TCRdb called the 5' RACE reads again in MiXCR, with one record for every CDR3 protein. This sample has approximately 350,000 distinct CDR3 sequences; 28% occur once, and the top ten carry approximately 13%. V dropped 1 base and J dropped 6 bases, with 14 bases sitting between them. CDR3 length: 15 amino acids. Whole-study findings and limits: Confirmation of SARS-CoV-2 specificity was lacking for second-wave clones peaking day 37. While clones contracting from day 15 to 85 were balanced between CD4 and CD8, later expanders leaned CD4+.

The TCR was taken from an adult woman who had mild COVID-19 (a few samples of this study predate the infection). Cell type and time point are not known. The chain uses TRBV12-3 or TRBV12-4 and TRBJ2-3; no clear D gene. The sample was PBMCs or a T cell subset sorted from them (not recorded which). The CDR3 reads CASSLGSYVADTQYF. The CDR3 region has the DNA TGTGCCAGCAGTTTAGGCAGCTATGTCGCGGATACGCAGTATTTT.